This TCR beta chain was captured in a study of cytomegalovirus exposure and HLA in healthy donors. The wider study: The approximately 670 first-cohort repertoires and the 120 or so validation repertoires shared the same platform, a later analysis reported. Study-wide points: According to a subsequent analysis, TCR clusters identified in the first cohort showed a tendency to co-occur across the 100 to 150 validation repertoires.

Concerning this clone itself: Its antigen is unidentified.

Only in-frame clones appear in the TCRdb table, and some are missing; sequencing was by immunoSEQ multiplex PCR. The table records some 120,000 clones, roughly 91% of them present only once. Germline values: CDR1 MNHEY, CDR2 SVGAGI. J lost 4 bases, V lost 4 bases, and 3 bases had no gene match. The CDR3 runs to 13 residues. The clonotype was recovered from a man aged 25-40 years in good health and CMV-seronegative. Input material: PBMCs. The rearrangement uses TRBV6-5 and TRBJ1-2, with 7 bases aligning to TRBD1. The CDR3, as DNA: TGTGCCAGCAGTTCGGGGGACAGCTATGGCTACACCTTC. As protein: CASSSGDSYGYTF.